These 27 T cell receptor beta chains originate from one sample sequenced in a study of shared clonotypes between healthy human individuals. Assay: immunoSEQ multiplex PCR; the TCRdb copy retains only in-frame clones and omits some. The sample gives over a million clones, about 96% of which show up once; approximately 1.1% is in the top ten. The sequencing input was naive CD4+ T cells sorted from blood. The subset: CD45RA+ positively selected. These receptor sequences come from a man under 40 in good health.

As to this clone: The limits of the CDR3 on the DNA are not certain, so only TCRdb's listed CDR3 is given. J is TRBJ2-7 and V is TRBV6-1; the table's D call, TRBD2, has no DNA check behind it. In germline, CDR1 is MNHNS, CDR2 SASEGT. The CDR3 totals 15 residues, both ends included. The CDR3 is CASIPGTFGAYEQYF.

The chain employs TRBV5-1 and TRBJ2-7; 10 nucleotides match TRBD1. CDR1 SGHRS and CDR2 YFSETQ come from the germline V gene. Trimming at V came to 4 bases and at J to 6 bases, leaving 10 bases not matched to a gene. This CDR3 comprises 15 residues. CDR3 sequence: CASSPGQGVAREQYF. In DNA, the CDR3 is TGCGCCAGCAGCCCAGGACAGGGGGTGGCCCGCGAGCAGTACTTC.

The V call is TRBV2, the J call TRBJ1-3; no definite D call. CDR1 and CDR2 from the germline V gene are SNHLY and FYNNEI. V shed 7 bases and J shed 0 bases, with 7 bases lying between them. This CDR3 region has 13 residues. The CDR3 here is CASKSGSGNTIYF. CDR3 DNA sequence: TGTGCCAGCAAGTCCGGCTCTGGAAACACCATATATTTT.

This clone was found once. The chain has TRBV15 and TRBJ2-1; no firm D call. CDR1 and CDR2 from the germline V gene are LNHNV and YYDKDF (reference sequence). The CDR3 covers 18 residues. The V gene lost 3 bases and the J gene lost 0 bases, with 18 bases spanning the gap. The CDR3 DNA follows: TGTGCCACCAGCAGGCACCCGGACGCGTCGAGCTCCTACAATGAGCAGTTCTTC. Encoded protein: CATSRHPDASSSYNEQFF.

On this clone itself: The same CDR3 can be traced to other DNA sequences in this sample. This rearrangement joins TRBV7-2 to TRBJ1-1; D not certain. There are 14 residues in the CDR3. Germline lookup yields CDR1 SGHTA and CDR2 FQGNSA. Trimming took off 2 bases at V and 1 base at J, with 8 bases between the two ends. The CDR3 nucleotides read TGTGCCAGCAGCTTAATGACGGAGAACACTGAAGCTTTCTTT. This sequence encodes CASSLMTENTEAFF.

The chain is built from TRBV7-9 and TRBJ2-1; 9 nucleotides match TRBD1. Germline-derived CDR1 and CDR2 are SEHNR and FQNEAQ (reference sequence). There are 15 residues in the CDR3. Losses at the gene ends were 1 base for V and 8 bases for J; bases not matched to a gene: 6. CDR3 sequence: CASSLVGDRAHEQFF. As DNA, the CDR3 is TGTGCCAGCAGCTTAGTTGGGGACAGGGCGCATGAGCAGTTCTTC. Together with reference TRBV7-9 and TRBJ2-1, the CDR3 gives the full variable domain: DTGVSQNPRHKITKRGQNVTFRCDPISEHNRLYWYRQTLGQGPEFLTYFQNEAQLEKSRLLSDRFSAERPKGSFSTLEIQRTEQGDSAMYLCASSLVGDRAHEQFFGPGTRLTVL.

The chain joins TRBV2 to TRBJ1-1; TRBD1 matches 7 bases. Per germline, CDR1 SNHLY and CDR2 FYNNEI. Trimming took 8 bases from V and 4 from J; bases not matched to a gene: 19. The length of the CDR3 is 17 residues. The CDR3 spells CASPRPGQSPLGTEAFF. CDR3 coding DNA: TGTGCCAGCCCACGGCCGGGACAGAGCCCTCTTGGCACTGAAGCTTTCTTT.

In regard to this clone: Other DNA sequences in the sample encode the same CDR3. The chain carries TRBV11-2 and TRBJ2-2; a possible D gene is TRBD1 (5 bases). This CDR3 spans 14 amino acids. Germline V gene data show CDR1 as SGHAT and CDR2 as FQNNGV. V was cut by 5 bases and J by 2 bases, with 9 bases left in between. Here the CDR3 reads CASSLTVNTGELFF. As DNA, the CDR3 is TGTGCCAGCAGCCTGACAGTTAACACCGGGGAGCTGTTTTTT.

The chain has TRBV25-1 and TRBJ2-7; D unresolved. Germline V CDR1 and CDR2: MGHDK, SYGVNS. The CDR3 sequence is 16 residues long. Trimming pared 3 bases from V and 7 bases from J, leaving 22 bases between. The DNA of the CDR3 is TGTGCCAGCAGTGAGCTCAGTGCCCCCCGGGTGGGTGAGCAGTACTTC. This gives the protein CASSELSAPRVGEQYF.

CDR3 in DNA: TGTGCCAGCTCACCATTGACCCAAGGGCCGGGGGAGACCCAGTACTTC. Translation gives CASSPLTQGPGETQYF. The rearrangement joins TRBV18 to TRBJ2-5, with D possibly being TRBD2 (5 bases). The CDR3 covers 16 residues. CDR1 is KGHSH and CDR2 is LQKENI in the germline V gene. Trimming cost V 2 bases and J 5 bases, with 18 bases left between them.

The chain combines TRBV5-1 with TRBJ1-6; 7 bases map to TRBD1. Trimming cost V 3 bases and J 10 bases; bases outside gene matches: 7. The CDR3 is 14 residues long. CDR1 is SGHRS, CDR2 YFSETQ, per germline. The CDR3 spells CASSWDSLRSPLHF. The CDR3 nucleotides read TGCGCCAGCAGCTGGGACAGTCTACGCTCACCCCTCCACTTT.

The chain links TRBV10-1 to TRBJ2-4; TRBD1 matches at 7 bases. V lost 4 bases to trimming and J lost 6 bases; unmatched junction nucleotides: 6. The CDR3 is 14 amino acids. The germline gives CDR1 WNHNN, CDR2 SYGVQD (reference sequence). CDR3 sequence reads: CASSAGQEPNIQYF. CDR3 coding DNA: TGCGCCAGCAGTGCCGGACAGGAGCCAAACATTCAGTACTTC.

V and J are TRBV7-6 and TRBJ2-7, with D hard to call. V lost 6 bases and J lost 3, with 9 bases in between. The CDR3 sequence is 12 residues long. Looked up from germline, CDR1 is SGHVS and CDR2 is FNYEAQ. CDR3 sequence (DNA): TGTGCCAGCAGTTTAAACGGCTACGAGCAGTACTTC. It translates to CASSLNGYEQYF.

The V gene is TRBV28, the J gene TRBJ1-4, with 7 bases aligning to TRBD1. Germline V CDR1 and CDR2: MDHEN, SYDVKM. This CDR3 has 20 amino acids. The V gene end was trimmed by 5 bases and the J gene end by 0 bases; junction bases not matched to a gene: 18. CDR3 nucleotide sequence: TGTGCCAGCAGTCGCCGCCCCTGGAAGGGGGCCTCCGCAACTAATGAAAAACTGTTTTTT. Translating it yields CASSRRPWKGASATNEKLFF.

The chain joins TRBV5-1 to TRBJ2-4, with a tentative D call TRBD2 (5 bases). This CDR3 comprises 12 residues. The ends were cut back, 6 bases at V and 5 bases at J, with 9 bases in the middle. Germline V CDR1 and CDR2: SGHRS, YFSETQ. The CDR3, as DNA: TGCGCCAGCAAGGACGGGGAAAACATTCAGTACTTC. It specifies CASKDGENIQYF.

V usage is TRBV5-1 and J usage is TRBJ2-3; D is uncertain. Germline lookup yields CDR1 SGHRS and CDR2 YFSETQ. Trimming left V 0 bases short and J 2 bases short, with 10 bases between. The CDR3 length is 15 residues. CDR3: CASSLVAALTDTQYF. The DNA of the CDR3 is TGCGCCAGCAGCTTGGTGGCAGCTCTCACAGATACGCAGTATTTT.

The rearrangement uses TRBV5-4 and TRBJ2-2; a weak D match, TRBD2 (6 bases). Trimming cost V 0 bases and J 4 bases, with 10 bases left between them. The CDR3 contains 15 residues. Germline V gene data show CDR1 as SGHNT and CDR2 as YYREEE (reference sequence). This chain's CDR3 is CASSLGTRGTGELFF. DNA for the CDR3: TGTGCCAGCAGCTTGGGGACGCGGGGCACCGGGGAGCTGTTTTTT.

About this clone itself: The junction differs from germline at one of its ends, possibly a read error. V and J are TRBV4-1 and TRBJ2-3, with 11 bases aligning to TRBD2. The germline gives CDR1 MGHRA, CDR2 YSYEKL. This CDR3 is 13 amino acids long. The CDR3 reads CASSQAGLAEPSF. CDR3 bases: TGCGCCAGCAGCCAAGCGGGACTAGCGGAGCCCAGTTTT.

This sequence joins TRBV5-6 and TRBJ2-1; tentatively, D is TRBD2 (6 bases). CDR1 and CDR2 (germline): SGHDT, YYEEEE. The CDR3 extends over 16 amino acids. The germline V and J ends were trimmed by 1 base and 1 base, with 12 bases remaining between them. CDR3 DNA: TGTGCCAGCAGCTTGATGGGGAGCGGGTCCTACAATGAGCAGTTCTTC. Translation gives CASSLMGSGSYNEQFF.

The rearrangement links TRBV28 to TRBJ2-3; a weak D match, TRBD2 (6 bases). The germline V and J ends were trimmed by 7 bases and 3 bases, with 11 bases remaining between them. CDR1 and CDR2 from the germline V gene are MDHEN and SYDVKM. The CDR3 totals 13 residues. CDR3 residues: CASIRAGTDTQYF. The CDR3 DNA sequence: TGTGCCAGCATCAGGGCGGGGACAGATACGCAGTATTTT.

The rearrangement links TRBV5-6 to TRBJ2-5, with 15 bases fitting TRBD2. Trimming took 4 bases from V and 3 from J; bases not matched to a gene: 4. This CDR3 spans 16 amino acids. The germline gives CDR1 SGHDT, CDR2 YYEEEE. This CDR3 reads CASSRGLAGGEETQYF. The CDR3, as DNA: TGTGCCAGCAGCCGCGGACTAGCGGGAGGGGAAGAGACCCAGTACTTC. The full variable domain, with the rest looked up from reference TRBV5-6 and TRBJ2-5, is DAGVTQSPTHLIKTRGQQVTLRCSPKSGHDTVSWYQQALGQGPQFIFQYYEEEERQRGNFPDRFSGHQFPNYSSELNVNALLLGDSALYLCASSRGLAGGEETQYFGPGTRLLVL.

The CDR3 region has the DNA TGTGCCAGCAGCTTAGGGGCCCTAGCGGGAGCCAATGAGCAGTTCTTC. Amino acid sequence: CASSLGALAGANEQFF. The rearrangement joins TRBV11-2 to TRBJ2-1, with 10 bases identical to TRBD2. Germline loops: CDR1 SGHAT, CDR2 FQNNGV. This CDR3 region has 16 residues. V lost 1 base, J lost 6 bases, and 6 bases stayed unmatched.

The J gene is TRBJ2-1, the V gene TRBV5-1, with 10 bases matching TRBD1. The germline V gene has CDR1 SGHRS and CDR2 YFSETQ. The V and J ends lost 2 bases and 4 bases, in that order; junction bases with no gene match: 15. This CDR3 has 19 amino acids. The CDR3 bases are TGCGCCAGCAGCTTAAACCCCCCGGGTCCGGGACAGGGGTACAATGAGCAGTTCTTC. It codes for CASSLNPPGPGQGYNEQFF.

V gene TRBV4-2 combines with J gene TRBJ2-5; TRBD2 matches at 7 bases. The germline V gene has CDR1 LGHNA and CDR2 YNFKEQ. Trimming removed 6 bases from V and 2 bases from J; junction bases left unmatched: 6. The CDR3 extends over 14 amino acids. CDR3 region: CASRGGFSQETQYF. CDR3 sequence (DNA): TGTGCCAGCAGGGGGGGGTTCTCACAAGAGACCCAGTACTTC.

This clone has a single count. The V call is TRBV7-2, the J call TRBJ2-1; D ambiguous. V lost 5 bases, J lost 12 bases, and 14 bases lay in between. Germline V lookup: CDR1 SGHTA, CDR2 FQGNSA. The CDR3 contains 12 residues. The CDR3 spells CASSPPGRVQFF. CDR3 nucleotide sequence: TGTGCCAGCAGCCCGCCCGGTCGCGTGCAGTTCTTC.

The sample holds one count of this clone. The V call is TRBV10-1, the J call TRBJ1-1, with 7 nucleotides matching TRBD1. The CDR3 consists of 13 residues. Looked up from germline, CDR1 is WNHNN and CDR2 is SYGVQD (reference sequence). Trimming at V came to 3 bases and at J to 10 bases, leaving 8 bases not matched to a gene. CDR3 amino acids: CASSEKRGHTAFF. In DNA, the CDR3 is TGCGCCAGCAGTGAAAAGAGGGGGCATACAGCTTTCTTT.

This clone has only one observation. The rearrangement joins TRBV18 to TRBJ2-7; no firm D call. Germline CDR1 is KGHSH and CDR2 is LQKENI. The CDR3 sequence is 14 residues long. With 1 base removed from V and 5 bases from J, the gap between germline ends came to 12 bases. CDR3 residues: CASSPLSRPDEQYF. Here the CDR3 DNA reads TGTGCCAGCTCACCACTCTCGAGGCCTGACGAGCAGTACTTC.